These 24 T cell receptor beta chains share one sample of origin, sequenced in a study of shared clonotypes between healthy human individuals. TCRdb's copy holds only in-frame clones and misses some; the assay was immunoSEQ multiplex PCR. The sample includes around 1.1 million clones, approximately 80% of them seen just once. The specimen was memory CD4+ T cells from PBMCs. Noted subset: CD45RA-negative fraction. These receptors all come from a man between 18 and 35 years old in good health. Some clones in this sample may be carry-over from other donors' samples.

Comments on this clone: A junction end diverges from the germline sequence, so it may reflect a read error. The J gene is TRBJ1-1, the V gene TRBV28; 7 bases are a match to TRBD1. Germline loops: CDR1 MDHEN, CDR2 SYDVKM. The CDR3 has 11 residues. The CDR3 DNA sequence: TGTGCCAGCAGTTTAGGGGCGGGACAGAAATTT. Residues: CASSLGAGQKF.

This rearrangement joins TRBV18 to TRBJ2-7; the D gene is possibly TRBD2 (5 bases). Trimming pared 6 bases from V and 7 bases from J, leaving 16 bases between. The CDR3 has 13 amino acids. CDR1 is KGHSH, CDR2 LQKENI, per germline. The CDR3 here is CASSFGVSGEQYF. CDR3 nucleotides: TGTGCCAGCTCGTTCGGGGTGTCGGGGGAGCAGTACTTC.

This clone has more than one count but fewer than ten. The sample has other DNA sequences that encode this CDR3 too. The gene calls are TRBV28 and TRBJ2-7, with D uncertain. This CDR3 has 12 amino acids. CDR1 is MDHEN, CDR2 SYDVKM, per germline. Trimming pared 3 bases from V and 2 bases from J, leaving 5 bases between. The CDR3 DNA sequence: TGTGCCAGCAGTTTGCAGACCTACGAGCAGTACTTC. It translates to CASSLQTYEQYF.

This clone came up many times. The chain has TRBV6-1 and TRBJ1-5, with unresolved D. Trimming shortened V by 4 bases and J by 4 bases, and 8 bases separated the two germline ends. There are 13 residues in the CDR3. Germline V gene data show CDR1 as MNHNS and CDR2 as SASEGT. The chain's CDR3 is CASSAIPNQPQHF. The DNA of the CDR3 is TGTGCCAGCAGTGCAATTCCAAATCAGCCCCAGCATTTT.

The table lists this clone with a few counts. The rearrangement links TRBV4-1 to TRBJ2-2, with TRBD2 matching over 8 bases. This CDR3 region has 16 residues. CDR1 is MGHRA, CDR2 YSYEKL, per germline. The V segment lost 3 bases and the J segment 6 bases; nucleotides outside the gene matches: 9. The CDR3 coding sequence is TGCGCCAGCAGCCATACTACAGCGGGAGACGCCGGGGAGCTGTTTTTT. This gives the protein CASSHTTAGDAGELFF.

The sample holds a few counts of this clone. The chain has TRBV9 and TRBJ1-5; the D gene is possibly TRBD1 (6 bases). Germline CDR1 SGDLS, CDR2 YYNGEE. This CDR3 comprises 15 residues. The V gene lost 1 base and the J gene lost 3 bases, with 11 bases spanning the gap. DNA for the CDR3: TGTGCCAGCAGCGTACGGACAGCCATCAATCAGCCCCAGCATTTT. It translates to CASSVRTAINQPQHF.

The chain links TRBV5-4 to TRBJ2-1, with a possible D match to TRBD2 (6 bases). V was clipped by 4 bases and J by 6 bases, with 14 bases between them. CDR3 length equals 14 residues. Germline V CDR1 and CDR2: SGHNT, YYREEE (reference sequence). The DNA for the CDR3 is TGTGCCAGCAGCACCGGGACTGTCCCCAATGAGCAGTTCTTC. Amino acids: CASSTGTVPNEQFF.

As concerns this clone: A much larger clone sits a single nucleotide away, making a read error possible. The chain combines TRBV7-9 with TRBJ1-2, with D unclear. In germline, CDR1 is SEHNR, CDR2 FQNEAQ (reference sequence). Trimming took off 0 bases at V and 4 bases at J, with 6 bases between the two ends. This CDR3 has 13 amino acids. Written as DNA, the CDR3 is TGTGCCAGCAGCTTAGCCAGGACCTATGGCTACACCTTC. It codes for CASSLARTYGYTF.

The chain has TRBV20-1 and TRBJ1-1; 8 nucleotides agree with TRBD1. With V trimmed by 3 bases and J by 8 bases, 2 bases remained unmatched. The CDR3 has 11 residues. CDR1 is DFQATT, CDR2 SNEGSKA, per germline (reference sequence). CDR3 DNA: TGCAGTGCTAGCCGGGACAGGGAAGCTTTCTTT. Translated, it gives CSASRDREAFF.

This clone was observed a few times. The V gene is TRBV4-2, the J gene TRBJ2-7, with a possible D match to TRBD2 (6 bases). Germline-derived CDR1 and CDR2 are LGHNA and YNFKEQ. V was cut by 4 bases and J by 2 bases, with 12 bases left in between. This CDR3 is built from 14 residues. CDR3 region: CASSRASDPYEQYF. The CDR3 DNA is TGTGCCAGCAGCCGGGCTAGCGACCCCTACGAGCAGTACTTC.

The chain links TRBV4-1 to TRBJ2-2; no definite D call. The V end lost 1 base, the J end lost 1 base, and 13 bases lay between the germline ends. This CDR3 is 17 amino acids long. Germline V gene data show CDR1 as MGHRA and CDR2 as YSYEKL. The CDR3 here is CASSQGGLRWNTGELFF. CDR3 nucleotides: TGCGCCAGCAGCCAAGGAGGCCTGCGCTGGAACACCGGGGAGCTGTTTTTT.

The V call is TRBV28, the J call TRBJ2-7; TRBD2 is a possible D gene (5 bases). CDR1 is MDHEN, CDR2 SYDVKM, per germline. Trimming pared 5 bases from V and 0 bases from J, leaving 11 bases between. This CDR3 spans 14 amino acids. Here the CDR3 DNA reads TGTGCCAGCAGTAGGGCCGGGAACTCCTACGAGCAGTACTTC. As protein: CASSRAGNSYEQYF.

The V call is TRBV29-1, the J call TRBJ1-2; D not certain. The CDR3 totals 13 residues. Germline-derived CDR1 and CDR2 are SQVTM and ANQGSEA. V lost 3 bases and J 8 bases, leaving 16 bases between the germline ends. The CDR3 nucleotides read TGCAGCGTTGATTGGGGTTTATTATCCGGCTACACCTTC. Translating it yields CSVDWGLLSGYTF.

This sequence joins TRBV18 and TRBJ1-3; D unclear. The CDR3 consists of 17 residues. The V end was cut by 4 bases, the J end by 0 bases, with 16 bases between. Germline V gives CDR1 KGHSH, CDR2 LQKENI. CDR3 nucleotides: TGTGCCAGCTCACAAAATAGCGGAACCTACTCTGGAAACACCATATATTTT. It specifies CASSQNSGTYSGNTIYF.

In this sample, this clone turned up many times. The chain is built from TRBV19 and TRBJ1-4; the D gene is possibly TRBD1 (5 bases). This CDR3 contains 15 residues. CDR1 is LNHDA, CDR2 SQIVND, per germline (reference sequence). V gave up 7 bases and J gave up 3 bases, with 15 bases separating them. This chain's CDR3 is CASNPPGRPNEKLFF. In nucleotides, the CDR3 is TGTGCCAGTAACCCCCCAGGGAGACCTAATGAAAAACTGTTTTTT.

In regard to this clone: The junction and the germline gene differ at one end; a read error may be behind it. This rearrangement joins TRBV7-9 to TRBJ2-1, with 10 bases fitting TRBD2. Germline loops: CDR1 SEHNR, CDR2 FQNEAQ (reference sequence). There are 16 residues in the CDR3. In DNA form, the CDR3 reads TGTGCCAGCAGCTTAAGGGGAAGCGGGAGGGTCAACGAGCTGTTCTTC. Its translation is CASSLRGSGRVNELFF.

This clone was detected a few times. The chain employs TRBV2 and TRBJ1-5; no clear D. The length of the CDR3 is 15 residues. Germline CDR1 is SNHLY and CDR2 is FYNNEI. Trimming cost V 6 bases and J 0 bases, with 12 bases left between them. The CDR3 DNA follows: TGTGCCAGCAGCCCGACGGAATATAGCAATCAGCCCCAGCATTTT. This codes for CASSPTEYSNQPQHF.

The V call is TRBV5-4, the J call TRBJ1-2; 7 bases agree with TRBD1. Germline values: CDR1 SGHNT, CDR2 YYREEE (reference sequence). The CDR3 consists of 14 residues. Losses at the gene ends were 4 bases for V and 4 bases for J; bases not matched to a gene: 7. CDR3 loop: CASSADRARYGYTF. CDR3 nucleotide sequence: TGTGCCAGCAGCGCCGACAGGGCCCGCTATGGCTACACCTTC. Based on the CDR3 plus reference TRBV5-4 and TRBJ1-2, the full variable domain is ETGVTQSPTHLIKTRGQQVTLRCSSQSGHNTVSWYQQALGQGPQFIFQYYREEENGRGNFPPRFSGLQFPNYSSELNVNALELDDSALYLCASSADRARYGYTFGSGTRLTVV.

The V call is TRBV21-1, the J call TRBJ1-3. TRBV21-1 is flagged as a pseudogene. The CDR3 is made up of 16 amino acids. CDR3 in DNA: TGTGCCAGCAGCAAAGCTCCCGGGACCCAAAGAAACACCATATATTTT. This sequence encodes CASSKAPGTQRNTIYF.

The CDR3 loop is CASSLPLGRGQVYGYTF. The CDR3 DNA sequence: TGTGCCAGCAGTTTACCCTTGGGCAGGGGGCAAGTCTATGGCTACACCTTC. This chain uses TRBV28 with TRBJ1-2; the match to TRBD1 covers 8 bases. Germline V gene lookup returns CDR1 MDHEN and CDR2 SYDVKM. This CDR3 has 17 amino acids. The junction had 12 bases not matched to a gene; V was cut back by 2 bases and J by 4 bases.

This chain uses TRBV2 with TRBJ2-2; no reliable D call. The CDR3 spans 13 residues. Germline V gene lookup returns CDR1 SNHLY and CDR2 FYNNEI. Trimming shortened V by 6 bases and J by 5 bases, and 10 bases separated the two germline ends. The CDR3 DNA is TGTGCCAGCAGACCAGACGCGACCGGGGAGCTGTTTTTT. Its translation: CASRPDATGELFF.

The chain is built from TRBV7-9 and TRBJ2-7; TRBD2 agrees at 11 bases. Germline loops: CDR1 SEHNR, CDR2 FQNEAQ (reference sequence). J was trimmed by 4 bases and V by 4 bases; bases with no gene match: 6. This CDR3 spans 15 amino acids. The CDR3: CASSSHGTSGYEQYF. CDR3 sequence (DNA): TGTGCCAGCAGCTCCCACGGGACTAGCGGATACGAGCAGTACTTC.

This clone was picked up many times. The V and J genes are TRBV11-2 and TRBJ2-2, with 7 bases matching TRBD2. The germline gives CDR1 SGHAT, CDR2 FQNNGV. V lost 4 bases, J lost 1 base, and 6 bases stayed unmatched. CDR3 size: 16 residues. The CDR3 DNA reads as TGTGCCAGCAGCTCCTCGCGCGGGAGGAACACCGGGGAGCTGTTTTTT. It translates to CASSSSRGRNTGELFF. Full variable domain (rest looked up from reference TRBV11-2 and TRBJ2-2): EAGVAQSPRYKIIEKRQSVAFWCNPISGHATLYWYQQILGQGPKLLIQFQNNGVVDDSQLPKDRFSAERLKGVDSTLKIQPAKLEDSAVYLCASSSSRGRNTGELFFGEGSRLTVL.

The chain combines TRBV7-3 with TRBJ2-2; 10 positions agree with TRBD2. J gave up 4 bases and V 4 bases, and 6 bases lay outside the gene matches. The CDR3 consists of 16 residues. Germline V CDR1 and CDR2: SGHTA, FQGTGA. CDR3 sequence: CASSSPGLAPTGELFF. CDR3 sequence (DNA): TGTGCCAGCAGCTCACCGGGACTAGCGCCCACCGGGGAGCTGTTTTTT.